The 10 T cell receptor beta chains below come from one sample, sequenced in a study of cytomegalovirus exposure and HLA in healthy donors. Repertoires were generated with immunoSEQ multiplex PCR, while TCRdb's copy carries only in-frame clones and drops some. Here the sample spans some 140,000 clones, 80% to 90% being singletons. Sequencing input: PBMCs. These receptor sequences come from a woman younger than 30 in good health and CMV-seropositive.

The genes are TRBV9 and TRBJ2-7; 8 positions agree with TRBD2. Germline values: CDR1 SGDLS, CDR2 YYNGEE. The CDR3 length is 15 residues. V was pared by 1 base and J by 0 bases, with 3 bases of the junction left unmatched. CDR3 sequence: CASSVRGGISYEQYF. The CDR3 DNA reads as TGTGCCAGCAGCGTACGCGGGGGGATCTCCTACGAGCAGTACTTC. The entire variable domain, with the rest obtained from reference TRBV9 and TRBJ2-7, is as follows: DSGVTQTPKHLITATGQRVTLRCSPRSGDLSVYWYQQSLDQGLQFLIQYYNGEERAKGNILERFSAQQFPDLHSELNLSSLELGDSALYFCASSVRGGISYEQYFGPGTRLTVT.

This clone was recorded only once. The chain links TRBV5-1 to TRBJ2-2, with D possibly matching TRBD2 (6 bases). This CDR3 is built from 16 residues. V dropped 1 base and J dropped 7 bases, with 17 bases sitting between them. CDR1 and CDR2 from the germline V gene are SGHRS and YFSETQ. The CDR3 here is CASSLTTSGRGGELFF. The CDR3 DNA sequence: TGCGCCAGCAGCTTGACGACAAGCGGGCGGGGCGGGGAGCTGTTTTTT.

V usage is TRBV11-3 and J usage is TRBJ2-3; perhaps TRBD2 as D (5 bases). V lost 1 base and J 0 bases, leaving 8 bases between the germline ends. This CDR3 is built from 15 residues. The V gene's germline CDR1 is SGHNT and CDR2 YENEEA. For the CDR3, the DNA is TGTGCCAGCAGCTTAGGACTACTTAGCACAGATACGCAGTATTTT. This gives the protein CASSLGLLSTDTQYF.

The DNA of the CDR3 is TGTGCCACTAAACAGGGTAGGTACGAGCAGTACTTC. This translates into CATKQGRYEQYF. The chain carries TRBV19 and TRBJ2-7; D is perhaps TRBD1 (6 bases). Germline V gene sequence: CDR1 LNHDA, CDR2 SQIVND (reference sequence). The CDR3 consists of 12 residues. V lost 10 bases and J 4 bases, leaving 14 bases between the germline ends.

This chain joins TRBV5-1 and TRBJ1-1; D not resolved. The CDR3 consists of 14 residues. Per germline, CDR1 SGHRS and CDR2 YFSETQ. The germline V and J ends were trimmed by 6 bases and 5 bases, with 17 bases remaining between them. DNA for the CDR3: TGCGCCAGCACCCGAGGATCCGAAAAAACTGAAGCTTTCTTT. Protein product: CASTRGSEKTEAFF.

The chain's CDR3 is CASSQGGAGANVLTF. The CDR3, as DNA: TGCGCCAGCAGCCAAGGGGGGGCTGGGGCCAACGTCCTGACTTTC. V is TRBV4-3 and J is TRBJ2-6; maybe TRBD2 (6 bases). The CDR3 is 15 amino acids. Trimming removed 1 base at V and 2 bases at J, with 6 bases between. In germline, CDR1 is LGHNA, CDR2 YSLEER.

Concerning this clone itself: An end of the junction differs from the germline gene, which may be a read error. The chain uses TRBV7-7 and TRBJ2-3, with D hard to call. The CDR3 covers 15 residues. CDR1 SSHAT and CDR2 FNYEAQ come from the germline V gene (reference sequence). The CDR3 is CASSPDYSSTDTQYF. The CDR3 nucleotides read TGTGCTAGCAGCCCAGATTATTCTAGCACAGATACGCAGTATTTT.

CDR3 sequence reads: CASSQDPDRGRYF. The CDR3 nucleotides read TGCGCCAGCAGCCAAGATCCGGACAGGGGGAGATATTTT. This chain connects TRBV4-1 to TRBJ2-3; 10 bases are a match to TRBD1. This CDR3 spans 13 amino acids. Germline V gene data show CDR1 as MGHRA and CDR2 as YSYEKL. J lost 15 bases, V lost 0 bases, and 6 bases had no gene match.

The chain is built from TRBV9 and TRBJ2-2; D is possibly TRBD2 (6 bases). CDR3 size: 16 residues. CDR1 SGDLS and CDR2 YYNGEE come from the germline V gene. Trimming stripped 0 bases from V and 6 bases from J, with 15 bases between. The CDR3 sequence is CASSVATGPSAGELFF. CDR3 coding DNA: TGTGCCAGCAGCGTAGCTACGGGCCCTAGCGCCGGGGAGCTGTTTTTT.

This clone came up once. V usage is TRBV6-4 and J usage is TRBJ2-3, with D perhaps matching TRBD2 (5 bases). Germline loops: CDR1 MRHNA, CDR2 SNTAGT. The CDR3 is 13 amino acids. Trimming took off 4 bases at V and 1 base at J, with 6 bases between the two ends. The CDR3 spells CASSGTGTDTQYF. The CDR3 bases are TGTGCCAGCAGTGGGACTGGCACAGATACGCAGTATTTT.